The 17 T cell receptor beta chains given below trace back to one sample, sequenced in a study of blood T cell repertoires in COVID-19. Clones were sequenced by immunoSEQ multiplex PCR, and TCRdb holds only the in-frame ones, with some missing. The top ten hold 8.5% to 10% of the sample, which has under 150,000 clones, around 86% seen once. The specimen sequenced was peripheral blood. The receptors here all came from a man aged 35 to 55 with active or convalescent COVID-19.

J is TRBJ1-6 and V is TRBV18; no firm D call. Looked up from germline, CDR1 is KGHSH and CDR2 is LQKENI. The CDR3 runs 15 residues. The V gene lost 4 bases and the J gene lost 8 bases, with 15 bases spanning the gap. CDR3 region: CASSRQGRNDSPLHF. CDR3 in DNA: TGTGCCAGCTCACGCCAAGGGAGGAACGATTCACCCCTCCACTTT. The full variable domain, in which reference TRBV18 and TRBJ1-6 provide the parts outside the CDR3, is NAGVMQNPRHLVRRRGQEARLRCSPMKGHSHVYWYRQLPEEGLKFMVYLQKENIIDESGMPKERFSAEFPKEGPSILRIQQVVRGDSAAYFCASSRQGRNDSPLHFGNGTRLTVT.

CDR3 DNA sequence: TGTGCCAGCAGCTTGAACAGACATAGCAATCAGCCCCAGCATTTT. This sequence encodes CASSLNRHSNQPQHF. The J gene is TRBJ1-5, the V gene TRBV11-3; D uncertain. This CDR3 has 15 residues. Germline CDR1 reads SGHNT; CDR2 reads YENEEA. Trimming removed 3 bases at V and 0 bases at J, with 9 bases between.

This CDR3 reads CASRRGGMAFF. The CDR3 bases are TGTGCCAGCAGGCGGGGGGGAATGGCTTTCTTT. This chain uses TRBV12-3 or TRBV12-4 with TRBJ1-1, with a possible D match to TRBD1 (5 bases). V was trimmed by 6 bases and J by 11 bases, leaving 13 bases between them. The CDR3 is 11 amino acids.

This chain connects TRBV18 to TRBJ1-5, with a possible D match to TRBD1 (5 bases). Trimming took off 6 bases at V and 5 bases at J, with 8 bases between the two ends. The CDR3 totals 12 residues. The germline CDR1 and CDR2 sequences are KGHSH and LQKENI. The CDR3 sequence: CASSQGYQPQHF. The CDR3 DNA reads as TGTGCCAGCTCCCAGGGTTATCAGCCCCAGCATTTT.

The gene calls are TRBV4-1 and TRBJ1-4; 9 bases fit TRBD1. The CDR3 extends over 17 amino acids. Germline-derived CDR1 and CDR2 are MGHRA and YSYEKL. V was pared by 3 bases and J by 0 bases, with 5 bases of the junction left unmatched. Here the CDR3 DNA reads TGCGCCAGCAGCCATTCCGGGACAGGGACAACTAATGAAAAACTGTTTTTT. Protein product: CASSHSGTGTTNEKLFF.

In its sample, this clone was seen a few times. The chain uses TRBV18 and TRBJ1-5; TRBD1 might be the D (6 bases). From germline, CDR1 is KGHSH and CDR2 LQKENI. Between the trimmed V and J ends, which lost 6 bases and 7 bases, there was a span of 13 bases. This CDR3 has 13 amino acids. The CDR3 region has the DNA TGTGCCAGCTCCAACAGGGACAAACAGCCCCAGCATTTT. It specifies CASSNRDKQPQHF.

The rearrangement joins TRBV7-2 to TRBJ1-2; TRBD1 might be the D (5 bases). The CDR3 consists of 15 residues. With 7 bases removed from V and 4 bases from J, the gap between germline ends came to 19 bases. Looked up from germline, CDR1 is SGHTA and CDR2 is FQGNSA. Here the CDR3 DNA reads TGTGCCAGCAACCCTTCGGGGAGGGGACCCTATGGCTACACCTTC. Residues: CASNPSGRGPYGYTF.

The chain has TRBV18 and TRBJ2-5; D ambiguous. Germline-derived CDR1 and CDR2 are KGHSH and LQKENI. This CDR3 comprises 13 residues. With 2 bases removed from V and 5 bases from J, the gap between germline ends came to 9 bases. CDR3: CASSPFPGETQYF. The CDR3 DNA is TGTGCCAGCTCACCATTCCCCGGGGAGACCCAGTACTTC.

CDR3 DNA sequence: TGCGCCAGCAGTGCCGGAGCCGGGGCCAACGTCCTGACTTTC. The encoded protein is CASSAGAGANVLTF. This chain connects TRBV10-1 to TRBJ2-6; D unresolved. V gave up 4 bases and J gave up 4 bases, with 8 bases separating them. The CDR3 consists of 14 residues. Germline V lookup: CDR1 WNHNN, CDR2 SYGVQD (reference sequence).

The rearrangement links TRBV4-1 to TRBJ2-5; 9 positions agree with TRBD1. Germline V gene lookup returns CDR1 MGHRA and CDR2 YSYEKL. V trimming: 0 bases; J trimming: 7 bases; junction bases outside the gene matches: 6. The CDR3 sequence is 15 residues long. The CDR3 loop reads CASSQDEQGAGTQYF. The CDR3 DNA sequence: TGCGCCAGCAGCCAAGATGAACAGGGGGCCGGGACCCAGTACTTC.

The CDR3: CASSQMDTYTGELFF. In nucleotides, the CDR3 is TGTGCCAGCAGCCAAATGGACACCTACACCGGGGAGCTGTTTTTT. The chain recombines TRBV11-1 with TRBJ2-2, with D maybe TRBD1 (5 bases). Per the germline V gene, CDR1 is SGHAT and CDR2 is FQDESV (reference sequence). Trimming cost V 5 bases and J 3 bases, with 13 bases left between them. This CDR3 has 15 amino acids.

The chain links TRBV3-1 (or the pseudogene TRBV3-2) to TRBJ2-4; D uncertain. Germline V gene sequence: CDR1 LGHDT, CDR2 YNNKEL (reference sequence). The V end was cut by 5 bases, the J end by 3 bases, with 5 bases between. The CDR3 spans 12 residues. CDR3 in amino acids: CASSASKNIQYF. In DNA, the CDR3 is TGTGCCAGCAGCGCCAGCAAAAACATTCAGTACTTC.

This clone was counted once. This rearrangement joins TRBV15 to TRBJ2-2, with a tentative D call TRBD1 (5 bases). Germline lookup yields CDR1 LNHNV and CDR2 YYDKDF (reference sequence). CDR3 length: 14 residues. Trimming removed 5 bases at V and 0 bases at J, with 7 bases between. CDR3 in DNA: TGTGCCACCAGCGGACACGCGAACACCGGGGAGCTGTTTTTT. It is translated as CATSGHANTGELFF.

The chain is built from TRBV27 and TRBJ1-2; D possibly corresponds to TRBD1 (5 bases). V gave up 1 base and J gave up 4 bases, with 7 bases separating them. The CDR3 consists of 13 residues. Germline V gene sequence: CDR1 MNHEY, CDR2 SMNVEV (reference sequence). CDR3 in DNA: TGTGCCAGCAGTTTATGGGGGGGCTATGGCTACACCTTC. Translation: CASSLWGGYGYTF.

The CDR3 reads CASSQERTEAFF. The CDR3 coding sequence is TGTGCCAGCAGCCAAGAGCGTACTGAAGCTTTCTTT. V is TRBV3-1 (or the pseudogene TRBV3-2) and J is TRBJ1-1; D uncertain. V dropped 0 bases and J dropped 5 bases, with 4 bases sitting between them. The CDR3 spans 12 residues. Looked up from germline, CDR1 is LGHDT and CDR2 is YNNKEL (reference sequence).

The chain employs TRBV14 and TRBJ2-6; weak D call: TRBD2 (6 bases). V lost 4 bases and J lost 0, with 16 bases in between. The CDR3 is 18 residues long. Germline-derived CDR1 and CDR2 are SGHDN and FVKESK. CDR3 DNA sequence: TGTGCCAGCAGCCTCCAGCGCGGGGTGAGCTCTGGGGCCAACGTCCTGACTTTC. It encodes CASSLQRGVSSGANVLTF.

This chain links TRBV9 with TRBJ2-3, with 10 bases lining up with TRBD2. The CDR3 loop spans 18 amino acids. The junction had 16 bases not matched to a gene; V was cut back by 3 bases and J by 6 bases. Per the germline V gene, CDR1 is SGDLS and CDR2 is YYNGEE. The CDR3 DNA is TGTGCCAGCAGCGCCCCGGGCGGGGGAGCGGGGGGGCTGGATACGCAGTATTTT. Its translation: CASSAPGGGAGGLDTQYF.